Sequencing of this T cell receptor beta chain was carried out in a study of cytomegalovirus exposure and HLA in healthy donors. This clone showed up just a few times. Its antigen is unidentified. Produced via immunoSEQ multiplex PCR; TCRdb's table is partial and in-frame only. In the table there are around 120,000 clones, about 85% of which are singletons. Findings and caveats of the study: Reports described diagnosis of cytomegalovirus status by the classifier as highly specific and sensitive. The study designated 150 to 200 TCR beta chains cytomegalovirus-associated.

The CDR3 is made up of 13 amino acids. The germline V gene has CDR1 LGHNT and CDR2 FRNRAP. Trimming cost V 2 bases and J 3 bases, with 7 bases left between them. V gene TRBV12-5 combines with J gene TRBJ1-1; unclear D gene. This sequence originates from a man between 18 and 29 years old in good health and CMV-seropositive. The source material was PBMCs. This CDR3 reads CASGLQVHTEAFF. The CDR3 region has the DNA TGTGCTAGTGGTTTGCAGGTCCACACTGAAGCTTTCTTT.